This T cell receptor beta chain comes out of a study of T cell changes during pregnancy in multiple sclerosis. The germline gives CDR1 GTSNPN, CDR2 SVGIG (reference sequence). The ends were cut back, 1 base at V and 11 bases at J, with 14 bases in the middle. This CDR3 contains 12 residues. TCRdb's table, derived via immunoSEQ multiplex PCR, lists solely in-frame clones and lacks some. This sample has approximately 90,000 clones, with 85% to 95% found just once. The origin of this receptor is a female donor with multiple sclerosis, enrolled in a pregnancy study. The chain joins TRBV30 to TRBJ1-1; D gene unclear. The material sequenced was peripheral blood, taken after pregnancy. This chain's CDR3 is CAWSGGGGSAFF. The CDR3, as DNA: TGTGCCTGGAGTGGAGGAGGCGGTTCGGCTTTCTTT.